This T cell receptor beta chain was observed in a study of T cell responses to AZD1222 COVID-19 vaccine. Overall study: Both about-4-week and about-12-week second-dose recipients were combined. Study-level points and caveats: White British donors predominated, females outnumbered males, and clonal diversity was possibly underestimated. Spike-specific TCR repertoires showed rising breadth and depth after two AZD1222 doses.

With regard to this clone: The antigen is unknown.

Generated by immunoSEQ multiplex PCR, the TCRdb table keeps only in-frame clones and is missing some. The sample has about 140,000 clones, roughly 90% seen once. This specimen consisted of peripheral blood, obtained on day 0 of AZD1222 vaccination. The sequence was obtained from an adult in good health.

As DNA, the CDR3 is TGTGCCAGCAGCGCCGTCCGACAGGGGGGCCACGAGCAGTACTTC. Translating gives CASSAVRQGGHEQYF. The rearrangement uses TRBV13 and TRBJ2-7, with 9 bases that match TRBD1. Looked up from germline, CDR1 is PRHDT and CDR2 is FYEKMQ (reference sequence). The J segment lost 5 bases and the V segment lost 5 bases, leaving 10 bases of the junction unmatched. The CDR3 consists of 15 residues.